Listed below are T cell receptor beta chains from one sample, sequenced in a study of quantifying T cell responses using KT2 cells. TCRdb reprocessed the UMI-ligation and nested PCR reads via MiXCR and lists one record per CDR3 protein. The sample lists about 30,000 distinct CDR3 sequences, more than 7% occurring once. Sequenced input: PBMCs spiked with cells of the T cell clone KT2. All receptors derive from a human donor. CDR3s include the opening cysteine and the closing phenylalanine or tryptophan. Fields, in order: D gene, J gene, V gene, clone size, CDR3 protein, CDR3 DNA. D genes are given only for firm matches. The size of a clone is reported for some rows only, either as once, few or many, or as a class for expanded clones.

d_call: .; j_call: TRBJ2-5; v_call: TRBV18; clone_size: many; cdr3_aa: CASSPLSGPRETQYF; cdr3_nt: TGTGCCAGCTCACCACTATCTGGGCCTAGGGAGACCCAGTACTTC
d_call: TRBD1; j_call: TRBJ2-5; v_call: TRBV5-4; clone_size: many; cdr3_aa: CASSLEQGAGETQYF; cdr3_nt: TGTGCCAGCAGCTTGGAACAGGGGGCGGGAGAGACCCAGTACTTC
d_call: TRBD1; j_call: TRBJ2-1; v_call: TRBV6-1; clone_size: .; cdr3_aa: CASSEARTGAMDEQFF; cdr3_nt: TGTGCCAGCAGTGAAGCGCGGACAGGGGCCATGGATGAGCAGTTCTTC
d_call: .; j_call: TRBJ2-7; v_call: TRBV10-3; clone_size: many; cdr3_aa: CAISESSYEQYF; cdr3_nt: TGTGCCATCAGTGAGTCCTCCTACGAGCAGTACTTC
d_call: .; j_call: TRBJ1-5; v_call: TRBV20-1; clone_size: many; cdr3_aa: CSARGGQTPQPQHF; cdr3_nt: TGCAGTGCTAGGGGCGGACAGACGCCTCAGCCCCAGCATTTT
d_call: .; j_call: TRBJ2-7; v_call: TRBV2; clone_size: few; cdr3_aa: CASSTTDYEQYF; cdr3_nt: TGTGCCAGCAGCACGACAGACTACGAGCAGTACTTC
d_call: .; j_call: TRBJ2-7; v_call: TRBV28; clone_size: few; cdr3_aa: CASSLTPRYEQYF; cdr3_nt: TGTGCCAGCAGTCTGACTCCCCGCTACGAGCAGTACTTC
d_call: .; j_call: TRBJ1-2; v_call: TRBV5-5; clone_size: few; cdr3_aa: CASRSEFNYGYTF; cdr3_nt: TGTGCCAGCAGATCCGAATTTAACTATGGCTACACCTTC
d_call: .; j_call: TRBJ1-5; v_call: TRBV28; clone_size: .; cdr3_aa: CASRSQGPNQPQHF; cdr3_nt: TGTGCCAGCAGATCACAGGGTCCAAATCAGCCCCAGCATTTT
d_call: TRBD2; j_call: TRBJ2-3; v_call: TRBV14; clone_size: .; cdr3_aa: CASSQGDLAVSTDTQYF; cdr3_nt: TGTGCCAGCAGCCAAGGGGATCTAGCGGTTAGCACAGATACGCAGTATTTT
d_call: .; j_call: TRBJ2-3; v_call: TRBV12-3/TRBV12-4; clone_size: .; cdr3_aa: CASSMGDTQYF; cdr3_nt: TGTGCCAGCAGTATGGGAGATACGCAGTATTTT
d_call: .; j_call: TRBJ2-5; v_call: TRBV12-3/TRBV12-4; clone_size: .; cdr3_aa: CASSGAKETQYF; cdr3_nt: TGTGCCAGCAGTGGAGCTAAGGAGACCCAGTACTTC
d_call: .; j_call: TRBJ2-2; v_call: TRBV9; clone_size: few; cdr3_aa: CASSVLQTGELFF; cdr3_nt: TGTGCCAGCAGCGTATTGCAGACCGGGGAGCTGTTTTTT
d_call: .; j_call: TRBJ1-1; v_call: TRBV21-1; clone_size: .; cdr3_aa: CASSRRDRGPVPEAFF; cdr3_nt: TGTGCCAGCAGCCGCCGGGACAGGGGGCCCGTGCCTGAAGCTTTCTTT
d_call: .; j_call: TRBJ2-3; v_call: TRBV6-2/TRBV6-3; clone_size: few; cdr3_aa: CASSSDTSTDTQYF; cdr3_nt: TGTGCCAGCAGTTCCGACACAAGCACAGATACGCAGTATTTT
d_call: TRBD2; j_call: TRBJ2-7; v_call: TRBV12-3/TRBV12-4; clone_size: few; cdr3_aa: CASRPSGTYEQYF; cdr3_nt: TGTGCCAGCAGACCTAGCGGGACCTACGAGCAGTACTTC
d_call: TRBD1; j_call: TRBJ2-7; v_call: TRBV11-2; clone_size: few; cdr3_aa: CASSEPGQGAYEQYF; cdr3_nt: TGTGCCAGCAGCGAGCCGGGACAGGGTGCCTACGAGCAGTACTTC
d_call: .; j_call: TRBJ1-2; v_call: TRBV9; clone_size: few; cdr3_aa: CASSVEPTGRDGYTF; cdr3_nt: TGTGCCAGCAGCGTAGAACCAACAGGGCGAGATGGCTACACCTTC
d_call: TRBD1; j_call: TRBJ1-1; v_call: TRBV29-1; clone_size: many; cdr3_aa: CSVDQGGGTEAFF; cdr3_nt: TGCAGCGTTGATCAGGGGGGCGGAACTGAAGCTTTCTTT
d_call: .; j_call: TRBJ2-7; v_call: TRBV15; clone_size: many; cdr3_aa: CATSNSYEQYF; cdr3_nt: TGTGCCACCAGCAACTCCTACGAGCAGTACTTC
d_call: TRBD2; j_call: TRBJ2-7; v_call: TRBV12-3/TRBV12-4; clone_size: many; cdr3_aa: CASRPSSGNYEQYF; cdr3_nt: TGTGCCAGCAGACCGTCTAGCGGGAACTACGAGCAGTACTTC
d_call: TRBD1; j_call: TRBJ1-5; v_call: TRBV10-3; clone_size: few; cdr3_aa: CAISEPGTGGLNQPQHF; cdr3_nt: TGTGCCATCAGTGAGCCCGGGACAGGGGGCCTCAATCAGCCCCAGCATTTT
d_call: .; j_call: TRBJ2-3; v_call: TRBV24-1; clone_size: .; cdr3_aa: CATSDLSLTQYF; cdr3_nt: TGTGCCACCAGTGATTTGTCGCTAACGCAGTATTTT
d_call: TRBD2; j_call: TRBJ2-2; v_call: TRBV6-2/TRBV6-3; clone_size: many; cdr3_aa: CASSKGLAGPHGELFF; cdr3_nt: TGTGCCAGCAGCAAGGGACTAGCGGGACCTCACGGGGAGCTGTTTTTT
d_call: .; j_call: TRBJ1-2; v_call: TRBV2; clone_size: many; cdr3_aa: CASSGALVTGTYGYTF; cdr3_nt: TGTGCCAGCAGTGGGGCTCTAGTGACTGGGACTTATGGCTACACCTTC
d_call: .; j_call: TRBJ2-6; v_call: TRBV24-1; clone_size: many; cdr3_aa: CATSDGGISGANVLTF; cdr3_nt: TGTGCCACCAGTGATGGGGGAATCTCTGGGGCCAACGTCCTGACTTTC